This TCR beta chain emerged from a study of chemoradiotherapy in HPV16-positive cancers. Points from the study as a whole: HPV-responsive T-cell expansion during chemoradiotherapy was linked to improved recurrence-free survival in HPV16-positive patients.

Assay used: immunoSEQ multiplex PCR; TCRdb lists only in-frame clones, some missing. This table holds about 16,000 clones, 79% found once. This CDR3 has 13 residues. Germline-derived CDR1 and CDR2 are SGHTA and FQGNSA. Trimming pared 0 bases from V and 2 bases from J, leaving 5 bases between. Only a few counts were recorded for this clone. Antigen unknown. Collection took place from a patient who underwent chemoradiotherapy. The rearrangement joins TRBV7-2 to TRBJ2-7; D ambiguous. This sequence was found in a human donor with HPV-associated anogenital cancer. CDR3 amino acids: CASSLAGPYEQYF. The CDR3 DNA sequence: TGTGCCAGCAGCTTAGCGGGCCCCTACGAGCAGTACTTC.